This is a list of T cell receptor beta chains from one sample in a study of T cells after posttransplantation cyclophosphamide. Using immunoSEQ multiplex PCR, the repertoire was profiled, and TCRdb retains in-frame clones only, with some absent. The sample carries 31,000 or so clones, 85% to 95% recorded once. Material for sequencing was naive CD4+ T cells sorted from PBMCs. Receptors were obtained from a woman aged 55-69 years in good health, CMV-negative, and a related stem cell transplant donor. Each CDR3 is given with its conserved first and last residue. The D gene is left open where the match is weak. Clone size is given for some rows only: seen once, a few or many times, or a class if the clone is expanded.

V gene	D gene	J gene	clone size	CDR3 protein	CDR3 DNA
TRBV4-1	NA	TRBJ1-5	once	CASSQSGTFSNQPQHF	TGCGCCAGCAGCCAATCCGGGACATTTAGCAATCAGCCCCAGCATTTT
TRBV15	NA	TRBJ2-3	few	CATSRDRVGGRTDTQYF	TGTGCCACCAGCAGAGATCGGGTGGGGGGTCGCACAGATACGCAGTATTTT
TRBV15	NA	TRBJ2-1	NA	CATSRQGSSYNEQFF	TGTGCCACCAGCAGACAGGGAAGCTCCTACAATGAGCAGTTCTTC
TRBV19	TRBD2	TRBJ2-1	NA	CASTPFGTSGYNEQFF	TGTGCCAGTACCCCCTTCGGGACTAGCGGTTACAATGAGCAGTTCTTC
TRBV27	NA	TRBJ2-1	NA	CASTLEGGIYNEQFF	TGTGCCAGCACCCTTGAGGGCGGGATCTACAATGAGCAGTTCTTC
TRBV7-9	NA	TRBJ1-1	NA	CASSADINTEAFF	TGTGCCAGCAGCGCAGATATAAACACTGAAGCTTTCTTT
TRBV28	TRBD1	TRBJ2-1	NA	CASSPLGQGQDNEQFF	TGTGCCAGCAGTCCCCTCGGACAGGGACAAGACAATGAGCAGTTCTTC
TRBV29-1	TRBD1	TRBJ1-1	NA	CSAMGQMNTEAFF	TGCAGCGCCATGGGACAGATGAACACTGAAGCTTTCTTT
TRBV7-2	TRBD1	TRBJ1-1	NA	CASSPVDRKGTEAFF	TGTGCCAGCAGCCCGGTGGACAGGAAGGGCACTGAAGCTTTCTTT
TRBV30	TRBD2	TRBJ2-1	NA	CAWSETSGSVRYNEQFF	TGTGCCTGGAGCGAGACTAGCGGGAGTGTAAGGTACAATGAGCAGTTCTTC
TRBV7-2	TRBD2	TRBJ2-1	NA	CASSLSGGDYNEQFF	TGTGCCAGCAGCTTAAGTGGGGGGGACTACAATGAGCAGTTCTTC
TRBV30	NA	TRBJ1-3	NA	CAWSVGVSGNTIYF	TGTGCCTGGAGTGTAGGGGTCTCTGGAAACACCATATATTTT
TRBV7-2	NA	TRBJ2-1	NA	CASSLASSSYNEQFF	TGTGCCAGCAGCTTAGCGTCCAGTTCCTACAATGAGCAGTTCTTC
TRBV28	TRBD2	TRBJ2-7	NA	CASGKTSGTYEQYF	TGTGCCAGCGGGAAAACTAGCGGAACCTACGAGCAGTACTTC
TRBV15	NA	TRBJ1-4	NA	CATSRPGSVEKLFF	TGTGCCACCAGCAGACCGGGGAGTGTCGAAAAACTGTTTTTT
TRBV28	NA	TRBJ2-2	NA	CASCEPGTGELFF	TGTGCCAGTTGTGAGCCCGGCACCGGGGAGCTGTTTTTT
TRBV7-2	NA	TRBJ2-3	few	CASSPSRNTDTQYF	TGTGCCAGCAGCCCTAGCCGGAACACAGATACGCAGTATTTT
TRBV5-1	NA	TRBJ2-7	NA	CASSRRGDHEQYF	TGCGCCAGCAGCCGGCGCGGCGACCACGAGCAGTACTTC
TRBV6-5	NA	TRBJ2-7	NA	CASSTSGFSSYEQYF	TGTGCCAGCAGTACGAGCGGGTTCAGCTCCTACGAGCAGTACTTC
TRBV6-6	NA	TRBJ1-5	NA	CASSYDQGSFNQPQHF	TGTGCCAGCAGTTACGACCAGGGGAGCTTCAATCAGCCCCAGCATTTT
TRBV7-2	NA	TRBJ2-7	NA	CASSPRVGYEQYF	TGTGCCAGCAGCCCCAGGGTCGGATACGAGCAGTACTTC
TRBV4-1	TRBD1	TRBJ2-5	once	CASSHTGQGGQETQYF	TGCGCCAGCAGCCATACAGGACAGGGAGGCCAAGAGACCCAGTACTTC
TRBV7-3	TRBD1	TRBJ2-2	NA	CASSLQGANTGELFF	TGTGCCAGCAGCTTACAGGGGGCGAACACCGGGGAGCTGTTTTTT
TRBV12-5	NA	TRBJ1-1	NA	CASGLVLDSKLNTEAFF	TGTGCTAGTGGTTTGGTTCTGGACAGTAAACTGAACACTGAAGCTTTCTTT
TRBV19	NA	TRBJ1-3	NA	CASSIPSFWGRGGNTIYF	TGTGCCAGTAGTATTCCTTCCTTTTGGGGGCGCGGAGGAAACACCATATATTTT
TRBV4-3	NA	TRBJ2-1	NA	CASSQIQTYNEQFF	TGCGCCAGCAGCCAAATTCAGACCTACAATGAGCAGTTCTTC
TRBV7-3	NA	TRBJ2-5	NA	CASGGQGEETQYF	TGTGCCAGCGGGGGGCAGGGGGAGGAGACCCAGTACTTC
TRBV5-1	TRBD2	TRBJ2-1	NA	CASSLRGGGYNEQFF	TGCGCCAGCAGCTTGAGGGGCGGGGGCTACAATGAGCAGTTCTTC
TRBV12-1	NA	TRBJ2-3	NA	CASSFEFLPGFLPGLADYTDTQYF	TGTGCCAGCAGCTTTGAATTCTTACCGGGATTCTTACCGGGACTAGCGGACTACACAGATACGCAGTATTTT
TRBV28	TRBD1	TRBJ1-4	few	CASSRRTKDRDRGEKLFF	TGTGCCAGCAGCCGAAGGACTAAAGATCGGGACAGGGGTGAAAAACTGTTTTTT
TRBV7-6	NA	TRBJ1-4	few	CASSLGPSTTPKLFF	TGTGCCAGCAGCTTAGGGCCCTCTACTACGCCCAAACTGTTTTTT
TRBV6-9	TRBD1	TRBJ2-1	NA	CASSQGQGASSYNEQFF	TGTGCCAGCAGTCAGGGACAGGGGGCGAGCTCCTACAATGAGCAGTTCTTC
TRBV14	TRBD1	TRBJ2-2	NA	CASSPGQGNTGELFF	TGTGCCAGCAGTCCGGGACAGGGAAACACCGGGGAGCTGTTTTTT
TRBV5-4	NA	TRBJ2-7	NA	CASSLGSQRSYEQYF	TGTGCCAGCAGCTTGGGCTCCCAGCGGAGCTACGAGCAGTACTTC
TRBV27	TRBD1	TRBJ2-2	NA	CASSLLFRQGRGGELFF	TGTGCCAGCAGTTTACTATTTAGACAGGGGAGAGGCGGGGAGCTGTTTTTT
TRBV9	NA	TRBJ2-5	NA	CASSDRAETQYF	TGTGCCAGCAGCGACAGGGCCGAGACCCAGTACTTC
TRBV6-1	TRBD1	TRBJ1-4	NA	CASRPQGHSEEKLFF	TGTGCCAGCAGACCACAGGGGCACTCAGAGGAAAAACTGTTTTTT
TRBV7-2	NA	TRBJ1-1	NA	CASSLDFNREAFF	TGTGCCAGCAGCTTAGACTTTAACCGAGAAGCTTTCTTT
TRBV6-5	NA	TRBJ1-5	NA	CASSEGVGNQPQHF	TGTGCCAGCAGTGAAGGGGTGGGGAATCAGCCCCAGCATTTT
TRBV5-6	NA	TRBJ1-4	NA	CASSRGGAEKLFF	TGTGCCAGCAGCAGGGGGGGGGCCGAAAAACTGTTTTTT
TRBV18	TRBD1	TRBJ1-5	NA	CASSPGQNQPQHF	TGTGCCAGCTCTCCGGGACAGAATCAGCCCCAGCATTTT
TRBV7-9	NA	TRBJ1-2	NA	CASSLGGFNYGYTF	TGTGCCAGCAGCTTAGGGGGCTTTAACTATGGCTACACCTTC
TRBV6-1	NA	TRBJ2-5	NA	CASSPTRSETQYF	TGTGCCAGCAGCCCCACTAGGTCGGAGACCCAGTACTTC
TRBV7-9	NA	TRBJ2-3	NA	CASSLGGEGNTQYF	TGTGCCAGCAGCCTTGGGGGCGAGGGGAATACGCAGTATTTT
TRBV25-1	NA	TRBJ2-7	once	CASSDSAGPVTYEQYF	TGTGCCAGTTCCGACTCGGCAGGGCCGGTGACCTACGAGCAGTACTTC
TRBV6-6	TRBD1	TRBJ1-3	NA	CASSTGTGGNTIYF	TGTGCCAGCAGTACCGGGACAGGCGGAAACACCATATATTTT
TRBV5-3	NA	TRBJ2-7	NA	CARSLVCQTYEQYF	TGTGCCAGAAGCTTGGTGTGTCAGACCTACGAGCAGTACTTC
TRBV20-1	NA	TRBJ1-2	NA	CSAYPGGTAF	TGCAGTGCTTACCCCGGGGGAACAGCCTTC
TRBV18	NA	TRBJ2-1	NA	CASSPLLGDYNEQFF	TGTGCCAGCTCACCCCTCCTAGGAGACTACAATGAGCAGTTCTTC
TRBV15	TRBD1	TRBJ1-2	NA	CATSRNRGNYGYTF	TGTGCCACCAGCAGGAACAGGGGAAACTATGGCTACACCTTC
TRBV6-5	NA	TRBJ2-2	NA	CASARGGNTGELFF	TGTGCCAGCGCACGCGGCGGGAACACCGGGGAGCTGTTTTTT
TRBV10-3	NA	TRBJ2-5	NA	CAISESVPSERGALETQYF	TGTGCCATCAGTGAGTCGGTTCCTTCAGAACGGGGGGCATTGGAGACCCAGTACTTC
TRBV27	NA	TRBJ1-1	NA	CASSLWGKQGRAFF	TGTGCCAGCAGTTTATGGGGAAAACAGGGAAGGGCTTTCTTT
TRBV11-3	NA	TRBJ2-3	NA	CASSLGLGTDTQYF	TGTGCCAGCAGCCTAGGACTCGGCACAGATACGCAGTATTTT
TRBV6-1	NA	TRBJ2-7	once	CASRPSGSYEQYF	TGTGCCAGCAGACCAAGCGGCTCCTACGAGCAGTACTTC
TRBV9	NA	TRBJ1-2	NA	CASSETPGDDYGYTF	TGTGCCAGCAGCGAGACCCCCGGAGATGACTATGGCTACACCTTC
TRBV9	TRBD1	TRBJ2-1	NA	CASSGGTGAYNEQFF	TGTGCCAGCAGCGGCGGGACAGGCGCCTACAATGAGCAGTTCTTC
TRBV19	NA	TRBJ1-1	NA	CASSIWVANTEAFF	TGTGCCAGTAGTATCTGGGTAGCAAACACTGAAGCTTTCTTT
TRBV7-2	NA	TRBJ2-2	NA	CASSLVGVLAGELFF	TGTGCCAGCAGCTTAGTCGGGGTTTTGGCCGGGGAGCTGTTTTTT
TRBV29-1	TRBD2	TRBJ2-1	NA	CSVESLAGGNEQFF	TGCAGCGTTGAGTCGCTAGCGGGGGGCAATGAGCAGTTCTTC